This T cell receptor beta chain derives from a study of CD8 T cells in ankylosing spondylitis. General study results and limits: The study identified a TCR beta motif of eight highly homologous variants that appeared characteristic of ankylosing spondylitis blood.

Worth noting for this clonotype: The antigen remains undetermined.

Making use of molecular barcodes, quantitative 5'-RACE generated TCR beta libraries. TCRdb recomputed calls from the 5' RACE reads with MiXCR, one row per CDR3 protein. The data contain 90,000 to 120,000 distinct CDR3 sequences, under 30% of them seen just once; the ten biggest clones take up approximately 13%. V was shortened by 1 base and J by 6 bases, with 7 bases between the two germline ends. The CDR3 is 12 amino acids. Germline V gives CDR1 GTSNPN, CDR2 SVGIG (reference sequence). Sequenced input: synovial fluid, either unsorted or a sorted T cell fraction (not recorded which). The chain has TRBV30 and TRBJ2-1; D is uncertain. This clonotype was obtained from a male donor with ankylosing spondylitis. CDR3 residues: CAWSDRTNEQFF. The CDR3 DNA reads as TGTGCCTGGAGTGATCGAACCAATGAGCAGTTCTTC.